Listed below are T cell receptor beta chains from one sample, sequenced in a study of blood T cell repertoires in COVID-19. Measured with immunoSEQ multiplex PCR; TCRdb has only the in-frame clones, and not every one. The sample carries some 34,000 clones, approximately 89% recorded once. The specimen was peripheral blood. These receptors all come from a human donor in a cohort sampled during active COVID-19. The CDR3 runs from the conserved cysteine through the conserved F or W. A D gene is named only where the DNA matches it firmly. Clone size is not always given. Where it is, it says once, few, many or a class for expanded clones.

clone_size	d_call	v_call	j_call	cdr3_nt	cdr3_aa
NA	TRBD2	TRBV2	TRBJ2-7	TGTGCCAGCAGTCTAGGACTAGCGGGGCCCCTAAAGTTC	CASSLGLAGPLKF
NA	NA	TRBV5-1	TRBJ2-5	TGCGCCAGCAGCACATCCGGGACCTCCGGGGGGACCCAGTACTTC	CASSTSGTSGGTQYF
few	TRBD1	TRBV7-9	TRBJ2-7	TGTGCCAGCAGGGTGGACAGGACGGAACGGGACTACGAGCAGTACTTC	CASRVDRTERDYEQYF
medium-sized	TRBD2	TRBV7-9	TRBJ2-3	TGTGCCAGCACCGCCCTAGCGGGAGAAGATACGCAGTATTTT	CASTALAGEDTQYF
NA	NA	TRBV19	TRBJ2-1	TGTGCCAGTAGTACCGGGGTCAACAATGAGCAGTTCTTC	CASSTGVNNEQFF
NA	NA	TRBV11-2	TRBJ1-1	TGTGCCAGCACCCCCCCCCTCCAGGGTTGGATGAACACTGAAGCTTTCTTT	CASTPPLQGWMNTEAFF
NA	TRBD2	TRBV27	TRBJ2-1	TGTGCCAGCAGTCCTTTAGCGGGAGGGCCGAATGAGCAGTTCTTC	CASSPLAGGPNEQFF
once	TRBD1	TRBV6-6	TRBJ2-7	TGTGCCAGCAGCCAACCGACAGGGAACTACGAGCAGTACTTC	CASSQPTGNYEQYF
NA	TRBD1	TRBV5-4	TRBJ2-5	TGTGCCAGCAGCCTCTGGACAGGAGGAGTAGAGACCCAGTACTTC	CASSLWTGGVETQYF
NA	NA	TRBV30	TRBJ1-1	TGTGCCTGGACGAGACTTACCCCGAACACTGAAGCTTTCTTT	CAWTRLTPNTEAFF
NA	TRBD2	TRBV18	TRBJ2-2	TGTGCCAGCTCACCACCGAAGGGCCTAGCGGGCCCCACCGGGGAGCTGTTTTTT	CASSPPKGLAGPTGELFF
NA	NA	TRBV28	TRBJ1-2	TGTGCCAGCAGTTCCCCCCCTTTGACAGAGATCTATGGCTACACCTTC	CASSSPPLTEIYGYTF
NA	NA	TRBV3-1/TRBV3-2	TRBJ2-7	TGTGCCAGCAGCGGCCCAGGGGTAGGTTACGAGCAGTACTTC	CASSGPGVGYEQYF
NA	TRBD1	TRBV6-5	TRBJ1-5	TGTGCCAGCAGACAGGGGGCGGTCGGTCAGCCCCAGCATTTT	CASRQGAVGQPQHF
few	TRBD1	TRBV18	TRBJ1-5	TGTGCCAGCTCACCCGACAGGGGGGGAAATCAGCCCCAGCATTTT	CASSPDRGGNQPQHF
NA	NA	TRBV28	TRBJ2-2	TGTGCCAGCAGCCCAGTGAGGGACACCGGGGAGCTGTTTTTT	CASSPVRDTGELFF
NA	NA	TRBV6-5	TRBJ1-1	TGTGCCAGCAGTTACTCCGCGGGGTCTCACACTGAAGCTTTCTTT	CASSYSAGSHTEAFF
once	NA	TRBV27	TRBJ2-3	TGTGCCAGCAATAGGAGGAGCACAGATACGCAGTATTTT	CASNRRSTDTQYF
NA	TRBD2	TRBV7-8	TRBJ2-2	TGTGCCAGCAGCCCACACCGACTAGCGGGGGGTAGTCTGGTTACCGGGGAGCTGTTTTTT	CASSPHRLAGGSLVTGELFF
NA	TRBD1	TRBV19	TRBJ2-7	TGTGCCAGTAATATAGGACAGGTTGTCGAGCAGTACTTC	CASNIGQVVEQYF
NA	TRBD2	TRBV6-5	TRBJ2-1	TGTGCCAGCAGTTCTAGCGGGGGGGGTGGCTACAATGAGCAGTTCTTC	CASSSSGGGGYNEQFF
once	NA	TRBV10-3	TRBJ2-1	TGTGCCACCAGGGGACAAATGGGATCCTACAATGAGCAGTTCTTC	CATRGQMGSYNEQFF
NA	TRBD1	TRBV6-6	TRBJ1-1	TGTGCCAGCGTACAGGGGGGCACTGAAGCTTTCTTT	CASVQGGTEAFF
NA	TRBD1	TRBV19	TRBJ1-5	TGTGCCAGTAGTTTTACAGGGGGTGGGCAGCCCCAGCATTTT	CASSFTGGGQPQHF
NA	NA	TRBV7-8	TRBJ1-1	TGTGCCAGCAGCCCCTGGACGGGGGTGATGAACACTGAAGCTTTCTTT	CASSPWTGVMNTEAFF
once	TRBD2	TRBV9	TRBJ2-2	TGTGCCAGCAGCGTATACCGGACTAGCGGGAGAAGGAACACCGGGGAGCTGTTTTTT	CASSVYRTSGRRNTGELFF
NA	TRBD2	TRBV5-1	TRBJ2-1	TGCGCCAGCAGCTTGGCCTTCCAGCGGGGTGACAATGAGCAGTTCTTC	CASSLAFQRGDNEQFF
NA	NA	TRBV18	TRBJ2-5	TGTGCCAGCTCACCGAGAGGAGAGACCCAGTACTTC	CASSPRGETQYF
NA	NA	TRBV7-2	TRBJ2-5	TGTGCCAGCAGCTTAGAGAGACGAAGCGGCGAGACCCAGTACTTC	CASSLERRSGETQYF
NA	NA	TRBV20-1	TRBJ2-7	TGCAGTGCTAGTGACGGACAGAGCTACGAGCAGTACTTC	CSASDGQSYEQYF
NA	TRBD2	TRBV5-1	TRBJ2-1	TGCGCCAGCAGCTTGGAAGGCGGGAGGCTCAGCTCCTACAATGAGCAGTTCTTC	CASSLEGGRLSSYNEQFF
once	TRBD1	TRBV5-1	TRBJ1-1	TGCGCCAGCAGCCTAGACAGGGACACTGAAGCTTTCTTT	CASSLDRDTEAFF
NA	NA	TRBV5-5	TRBJ1-2	TGTGCCAGCAGCTTGGGCCAGGAATATGGCTACACCTTC	CASSLGQEYGYTF
NA	NA	TRBV24-1	TRBJ2-2	TGTGCCACTAACCGTGGAGGGAACACCGGGGAAACCGGGGAGCTGTTTTTT	CATNRGGNTGETGELFF
NA	TRBD1	TRBV6-5	TRBJ1-4	TGTGCCAGCAGTTCCCTGACAGGGGGTAACGAAAAACTGTTTTTT	CASSSLTGGNEKLFF
few	NA	TRBV2	TRBJ1-6	TGTGCCAGCAGTTTGGCAGGGGCTGATTCACCCCTCCACTTT	CASSLAGADSPLHF
once	NA	TRBV6-6	TRBJ2-7	TGTGCCAGCAGTCCGGGGTCAATCTTTGAGCAGTACTTC	CASSPGSIFEQYF
NA	TRBD2	TRBV5-1	TRBJ2-7	TGCGCCAGCAGCCTAGACTCTAGCGGGGGGGGCTCCGAGCAGTACTTC	CASSLDSSGGGSEQYF
NA	TRBD1	TRBV28	TRBJ1-5	TGTGCCAGCAGACCCCTGAGGGACAGGGCACAGCCCCAGCATTTT	CASRPLRDRAQPQHF
NA	TRBD1	TRBV29-1	TRBJ2-3	TGCAGCGTCGACGGACAGGTGGCAGATACGCAGTATTTT	CSVDGQVADTQYF
NA	NA	TRBV24-1	TRBJ2-2	TGTGCCACCAGTGACGGGGGTTTGGCCGGGGAGCTGTTTTTT	CATSDGGLAGELFF